The source of this T cell receptor beta chain is a study of T cell responses to AZD1222 COVID-19 vaccine. General study results and limits: Close to half of spike-specific TCRs reportedly recognize unmutated variant regions. Mostly white British, mostly female donors; authors suggested clonal diversity may be underestimated.

Data came from immunoSEQ multiplex PCR; TCRdb stores just in-frame clones and leaves some out. Among under 200,000 clones listed, about 90% were seen once. The germline V gene encodes CDR1 MNHNS and CDR2 SASEGT. The CDR3 contains 15 residues. J gave up 6 bases and V 1 base, and 8 bases lay outside the gene matches. Note on this clone: The antigen remains undetermined.

V and J are TRBV6-1 and TRBJ2-7, with 8 bases identical to TRBD1. The material sequenced was peripheral blood, taken on day 0 of AZD1222 vaccination. The TCR was taken from an adult in good health. DNA for the CDR3: TGTGCCAGCAGTGAAGGGATTCCGGGACAGGTCGAGCAGTACTTC. It specifies CASSEGIPGQVEQYF.